What follows is one T cell receptor (beta chain) and its context. The record originates from a study of T-cell memory formation after mild COVID-19. TCRdb passed the 5' RACE reads through MiXCR, listing each CDR3 protein once. The sample has more than 450,000 distinct CDR3 sequences, approximately 18% seen once; the top ten hold 12%. Trimming took 5 bases from V and 2 from J, leaving 6 bases between them. The CDR3 is 13 amino acids. The germline gives CDR1 SGHAT, CDR2 FQNNGV. The sequenced sample was PBMCs or a T cell subset sorted from them (not recorded which). The receptor was derived from an adult woman who had mild COVID-19 (a few samples of this study predate the infection). Cell type and time point are not known. The rearrangement joins TRBV11-2 to TRBJ1-4; D unresolved. CDR3 sequence reads: CASSPYTNEKLFF. DNA for the CDR3: TGTGCCAGCAGCCCTTACACTAATGAAAAACTGTTTTTT.